The TCR beta chain described here comes from a study of CXCR3-negative and CXCR3-positive naive CD8 T cells. Notes on the study in general: CXCR3-expressing naive cells carried TRB CDR3s more hydrophobic than those of CXCR3-negative naive cells. Naive CXCR3-positive and CXCR3-negative cells shared TRBV-TRBJ usage; memory cells diverged.

As for this clonotype: The antigen is unknown.

The CDR3 length is 14 residues. Per germline, CDR1 MNHNY and CDR2 SVGAGI (reference sequence). Every subset of CD8+ T cells was sorted in triplicate at approximately 300,000 cells each. The study made its TRB cDNA libraries by 5' RACE, adding UMI labels. Each CDR3 protein gets one entry in TCRdb, which reprocessed the 5' RACE reads and gives no DNA. In total, the table holds some 150,000 distinct CDR3 sequences. Sequencing used naive CXCR3+ CD8+ T cells from blood. Noted subset: CD45RO-CCR7+CD27+CD95- naive CD8+ T cells expressing CXCR3 (TNR3+). The sequence was collected from a human donor in good health. Some clones in this sample may be carry-over from other donors' samples. The chain employs TRBV6-6 and TRBJ2-7; TCRdb's D gene call, TRBD1, goes unchecked for lack of DNA. The CDR3 loop is CASSTAGSFSEQYF.